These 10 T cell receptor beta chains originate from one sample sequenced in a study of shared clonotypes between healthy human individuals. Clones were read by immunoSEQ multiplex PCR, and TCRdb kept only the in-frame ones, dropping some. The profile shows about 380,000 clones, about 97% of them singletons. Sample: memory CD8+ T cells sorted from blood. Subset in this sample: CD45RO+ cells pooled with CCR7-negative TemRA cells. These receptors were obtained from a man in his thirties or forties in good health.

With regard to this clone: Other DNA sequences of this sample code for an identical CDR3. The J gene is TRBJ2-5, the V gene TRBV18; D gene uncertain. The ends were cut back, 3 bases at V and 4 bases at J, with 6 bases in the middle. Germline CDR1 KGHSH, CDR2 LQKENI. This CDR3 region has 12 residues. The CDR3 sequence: CASSPRRETQYF. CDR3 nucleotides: TGTGCCAGCTCACCCCGCCGAGAGACCCAGTACTTC. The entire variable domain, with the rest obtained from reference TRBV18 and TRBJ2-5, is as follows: NAGVMQNPRHLVRRRGQEARLRCSPMKGHSHVYWYRQLPEEGLKFMVYLQKENIIDESGMPKERFSAEFPKEGPSILRIQQVVRGDSAAYFCASSPRRETQYFGPGTRLLVL.

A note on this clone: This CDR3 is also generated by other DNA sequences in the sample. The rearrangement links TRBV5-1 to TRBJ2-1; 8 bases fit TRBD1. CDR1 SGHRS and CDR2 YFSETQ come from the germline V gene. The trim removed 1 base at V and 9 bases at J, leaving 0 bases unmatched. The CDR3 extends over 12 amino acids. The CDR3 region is CASSLTGGEQFF. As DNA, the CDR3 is TGCGCCAGCAGCTTGACAGGGGGTGAGCAGTTCTTC.

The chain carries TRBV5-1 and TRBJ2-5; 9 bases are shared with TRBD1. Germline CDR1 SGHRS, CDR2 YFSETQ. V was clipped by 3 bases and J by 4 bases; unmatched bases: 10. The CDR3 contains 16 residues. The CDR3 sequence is CASSSRGQGQRETQYF. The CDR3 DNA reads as TGCGCCAGCAGCTCTAGGGGACAGGGTCAACGAGAGACCCAGTACTTC.

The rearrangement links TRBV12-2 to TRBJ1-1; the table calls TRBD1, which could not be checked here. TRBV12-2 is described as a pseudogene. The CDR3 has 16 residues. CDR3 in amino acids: CASRPKDRPPNTEAFF. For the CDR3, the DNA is TGTGCAAGTCGCCCTAAGGACAGGCCCCCGAACACTGAAGCTTTCTTT.

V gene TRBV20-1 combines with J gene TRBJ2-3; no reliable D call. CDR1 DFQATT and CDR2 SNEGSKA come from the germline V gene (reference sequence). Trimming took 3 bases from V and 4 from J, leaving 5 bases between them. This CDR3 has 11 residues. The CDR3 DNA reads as TGCAGTGCTAGCAGGCCAGATACGCAGTATTTT. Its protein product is CSASRPDTQYF.

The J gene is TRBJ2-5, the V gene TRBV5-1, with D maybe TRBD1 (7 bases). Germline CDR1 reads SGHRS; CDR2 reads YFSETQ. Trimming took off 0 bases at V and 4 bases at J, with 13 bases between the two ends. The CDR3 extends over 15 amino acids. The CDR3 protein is CASSLVGGQTETQYF. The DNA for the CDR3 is TGCGCCAGCAGCTTGGTGGGGGGACAGACAGAGACCCAGTACTTC.

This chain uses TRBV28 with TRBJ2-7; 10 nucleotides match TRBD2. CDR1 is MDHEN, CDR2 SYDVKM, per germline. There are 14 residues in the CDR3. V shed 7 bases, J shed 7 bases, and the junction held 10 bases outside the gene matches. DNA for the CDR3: TGTGCCAGCAAAACCGGGACTAGCGATGGGGAGCAGTACTTC. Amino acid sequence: CASKTGTSDGEQYF.

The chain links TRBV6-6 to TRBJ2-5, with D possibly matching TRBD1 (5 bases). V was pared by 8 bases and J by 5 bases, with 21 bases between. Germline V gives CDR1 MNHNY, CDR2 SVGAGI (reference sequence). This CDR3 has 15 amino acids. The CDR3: CASWSSWGHLETQYF. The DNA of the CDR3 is TGTGCCAGCTGGAGCAGTTGGGGCCATCTGGAGACCCAGTACTTC.

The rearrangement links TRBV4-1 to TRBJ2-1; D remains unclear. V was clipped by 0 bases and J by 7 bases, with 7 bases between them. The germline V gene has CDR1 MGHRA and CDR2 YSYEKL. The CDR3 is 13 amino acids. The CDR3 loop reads CASSQDLRNEQFF. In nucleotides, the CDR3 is TGCGCCAGCAGCCAAGATTTACGGAATGAGCAGTTCTTC.

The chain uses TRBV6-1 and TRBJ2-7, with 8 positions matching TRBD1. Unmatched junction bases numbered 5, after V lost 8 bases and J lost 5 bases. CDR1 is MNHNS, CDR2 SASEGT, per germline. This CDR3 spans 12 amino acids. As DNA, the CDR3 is TGTGCCAGCGGCAGGGGGCCGAACGAGCAGTACTTC. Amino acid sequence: CASGRGPNEQYF.